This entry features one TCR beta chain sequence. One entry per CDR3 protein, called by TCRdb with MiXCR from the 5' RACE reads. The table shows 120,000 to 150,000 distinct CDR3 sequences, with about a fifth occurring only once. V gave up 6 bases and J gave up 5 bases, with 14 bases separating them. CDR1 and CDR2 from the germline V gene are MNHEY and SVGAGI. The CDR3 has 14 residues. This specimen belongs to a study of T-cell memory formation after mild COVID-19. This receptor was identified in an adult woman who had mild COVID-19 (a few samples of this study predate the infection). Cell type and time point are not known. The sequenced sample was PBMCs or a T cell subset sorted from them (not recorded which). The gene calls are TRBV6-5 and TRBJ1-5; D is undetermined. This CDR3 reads CASSEESSYQPQHF. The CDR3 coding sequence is TGTGCCAGCAGCGAGGAATCCTCCTATCAGCCCCAGCATTTT.